This T cell receptor beta chain derives from a study of cytomegalovirus exposure and HLA in healthy donors (dated by TCRdb to 2017 to 2019). Regarding the study in general: An earlier analysis of approximately 550 of the donors reported about 250 Gb of sequence data and 117 million unique TCR beta sequences from about 180 million T cells. Roughly 290 gigabases of sequencing data and around 85 million unique TCR sequences made up an early release that covered over 550 HLA-typed donors. The genetic ancestry cluster associated with self-reported Caucasian donors included over 80% of the 300 to 450 genotyped donors. The study aimed to test whether cataloging public T cell receptors could reveal signatures of past pathogen exposure. Using immunosequencing, the study profiled T cell repertoires from about 620 subjects and related those repertoires to cytomegalovirus serostatus. Besides the first cohort of approximately 670 subjects, a separate validation cohort made up of 120 different subjects was used. To predict cytomegalovirus infection status, the study brought together high-throughput TCR immunosequencing, statistical association of individual TCRs with disease status, and machine learning. In a later analysis, previously published TCR beta repertoires from 500 to 750 donors were re-analyzed and high-resolution HLA genotyping was added so that TCR occurrence patterns could be studied. The later analysis used no new phenotypic data to find candidate immune exposures, relying instead on TCR beta sequences and their occurrence across donors. To decide whether each TCR beta V gene segment behaved as functional or pseudogenic, an earlier analysis of some 600 of the donors relied on high-throughput TCR beta sequencing. Donor age, sex, ethnicity and CMV serostatus were compiled alongside the repertoire data. Genome-wide SNP genotypes for about 65% of the roughly 700 donors were used in a later genetic analysis, which treated that subset as a discovery cohort. All discovery cohort repertoires had been generated using a single sequencing platform. HLA typing included class I and class II loci at four-digit resolution. Typing coverage differed by locus: A, B, C, DRB1 and DQB1 were typed in roughly 620-640 donors, DQA1 in 522, DPA1 in around 610, and DPB1 in 450 to 480. A handful of DR-DQ haplotypes were treated as single units for association and clustering because of strong linkage in the cohort. Among a few hundred genotyped donors of the cohort, an average of approximately 250,000 unique TCR beta nucleotide sequences were sequenced per donor, about a sixth of them non-productive.

Broader findings and caveats from the paper: V-gene and J-gene trimming of TCR beta chains was associated with a missense DCLRE1C variant in a later genetic analysis, and the association was replicated in an independent cohort. In a later analysis, TCR association rates were found to vary across HLA loci, with the most associated TCRs seen for DRB1 alleles and the fewest for HLA-C alleles. A few of the identified cytomegalovirus-associated TCR beta chains were confirmed in vitro to be specific for cytomegalovirus antigens. In an earlier analysis of 587 of the donors, most TCR beta V segments appeared in productive rearrangements about 87% or about 30% of the time, broadly matching IMGT annotations. The only immune exposure information available for the cohort was CMV serostatus. The presence/absence analyses assumed that sequencing depth was roughly uniform across donors, and that assumption may not be true. Compared with equally common non-associated chains, HLA-associated TCR beta chains in a later analysis were more clonally expanded and had lower generation probabilities. The study gave a list of under 200 TCR beta chains associated with cytomegalovirus. Specific HLA alleles were associated with roughly 16,000 TCR beta sequences at a false discovery rate of 0.05 in a later analysis. Linkage disequilibrium might explain the correlated functional status among segregating V segments, but an unknown experimental factor could not be ruled out. Only TCR beta chains were sequenced in this cohort, and the absence of alpha or paired-chain data limited detectable features. HLA typing was unavailable for some donors at each locus, so association tests used only the typed subset. It was suggested by the authors that the approach could potentially be generalized to other disease states and immunological phenotypes. A further reported finding was that TCR beta sequences accurately predicted the HLA-A and HLA-B alleles for most subjects in the first cohort. A later analysis reported that several top co-occurrence clusters appeared linked to parvovirus B19, influenza, CMV and Epstein-Barr virus. According to a later analysis, most CMV-associated TCR beta chains appeared to be HLA-restricted, and the HLA associations seemed to be driven largely by CMV exposure. Some IMGT-functional V segments, including TRBV6-2 and TRBV6-3, could not be told apart with the 87-base-pair reads, so those segments were excluded. Most TCR sequences were observed very rarely across donors, whereas some public TCRs were present in many individuals. A group of highly shared sequence variants was considered likely to be a technical artifact of the sequencing pipeline. Compared with the roughly 700-donor mean, donors in an Asian-associated ancestry cluster had fewer N-insertions in productive TCRs, according to a later genetic analysis. The classifier was reported to diagnose cytomegalovirus status with high specificity and sensitivity in both the original cohort and the validation cohort. Strong co-occurrence of HLA alleles, especially DR and DQ, made assigning TCR associations to individual alleles difficult. Because counts were too low, around 18 rarely observed V segments, including chromosome 9 orphons, were left out of the earlier analysis of 500 to 650 of the donors.

Reading the germline V gene (reference sequence) gives CDR1 LNHDA and CDR2 SQIVND. The CDR3 numbers 15 residues from cysteine through phenylalanine. The DNA shown is the 45-base CDR3, in frame from base 1. V and J are truncated by 4 bases and 0 bases respectively, leaving an intervening sequence of 10 bases. The cohort was made up of around 720 healthy bone marrow donors. At the time of sampling, all cohort members were nominally healthy, though unrecorded immune exposures were likely present. The donor was CMV seropositive and belonged to the group of 250 to 300 seropositive cohort members. A peripheral blood sample was provided by each donor, and peripheral blood mononuclear cells were used for TCR beta sequencing. The Qiagen DNeasy Blood Extraction Kit was used to extract genomic DNA from the blood cell samples. About this clone: This clone's antigen is unknown. No base quality information exists; no much larger clone differs at one position.

The protocol used for the library was the immunoSEQ multiplex PCR assay. For the multiplex PCR, a mixture combining 60 forward primers for TCR Vbeta segments and 13 reverse primers for TCR Jbeta segments was used. A multiplex PCR assay on genomic DNA amplified the CDR3 region of rearranged TCR beta genes. On the Illumina HiSeq System, the amplified TCR beta libraries were sequenced as 87-base-pair reads. Regarding the original processing steps: A later analysis tallied roughly 78 million unique TCR beta chains across the 666 repertoires, and around 10 million of those chains were shared by two or more donors. Raw reads were error-corrected and collapsed into unique sequences with a nearest-neighbor algorithm that merged closely related sequences to remove PCR and sequencing errors. Alignment of CDR3 sequences to IMGT reference sequences was used to assign V, D and J gene segments. For a sequence to be retained, a match of at least six nucleotides was required to both a V gene segment and a J gene segment. A rearrangement counted as productive if the CDR3 had no stop codons and remained in frame with V and J, and every other rearrangement counted as non-productive. CDR3 was defined according to IMGT convention as the region running from the second conserved V-encoded cysteine to the conserved J-encoded phenylalanine. Sequences without an unambiguous match to a single V gene segment were excluded from the earlier analysis of 587 of the donors. An earlier analysis of 550 to 650 of the donors classified V segments as functional when productive rearrangements were above 56.7% and as segregating when the standard deviation between donors was above 5%. A statistical classification framework was built to diagnose cytomegalovirus status from the catalog of TCR beta chain sequences. A later analysis assigned V and J genes by comparing TCR nucleotide sequences with IMGT/GENE-DB human TR gene sequences. The TCRdist pipeline was used in a later analysis to assign CDR3 sequences and most-parsimonious VDJ recombination scenarios. A later analysis defined each TCR beta chain by its CDR3 amino acid sequence plus V-gene family, and excluded reads lacking a unique V-gene family. In a later analysis, some 600 highly shared, low-generation-probability nucleotide sequences were removed to address suspected cross-contamination and a sequencing artifact. In a later analysis, a clonal expansion index for each public chain was calculated from normalized within-repertoire ranks of inferred template counts. In a later analysis, generation probabilities were computed using a VDJ recombination model fitted to out-of-frame rearrangements, and the results were checked against IGoR. A later analysis scored TCR-TCR, TCR-HLA and TCR-CMV co-occurrence with hypergeometric tests, applying a repertoire-size bias correction to TCR pairs. A later analysis estimated false discovery rates by permuting HLA or CMV assignments 20 times. In a later analysis, co-occurring TCRs were grouped with DBSCAN, and TCRdist sequence similarity was added when clustering was performed within HLA-allele-positive subsets. Repertoires with fewer than 30,000 or more than 120,000 public chains were left out of co-occurrence clustering, as were about five repertoires with anomalous nucleotide sharing. The immuneACCESS repertoire file appears here via TCRdb, limited to in-frame rearrangements. These files lack a portion of the clones; in checked studies, under half of the deficit traces to unresolved V genes, and the cause of the others is not known. V and J calls and clone size are copied from that table; D and trimming were computed from the DNA. For this sample there are approximately 110,000 clones; 65% to 80% appear just once. The ten largest clones take up around 4.9% of the sample.

This clonotype was obtained from a man aged 30 to 39 in good health and CMV-seropositive. The specimen was PBMCs. The chain is assembled from TRBV19 and TRBJ2-1, and TRBD1 may be the D gene, going by 6 matching bases. The CDR3 is CASSTHRDSYNEQFF. The nucleotide sequence reads as follows: TGTGCCAGTAGTACTCACAGGGACTCCTACAATGAGCAGTTCTTC.